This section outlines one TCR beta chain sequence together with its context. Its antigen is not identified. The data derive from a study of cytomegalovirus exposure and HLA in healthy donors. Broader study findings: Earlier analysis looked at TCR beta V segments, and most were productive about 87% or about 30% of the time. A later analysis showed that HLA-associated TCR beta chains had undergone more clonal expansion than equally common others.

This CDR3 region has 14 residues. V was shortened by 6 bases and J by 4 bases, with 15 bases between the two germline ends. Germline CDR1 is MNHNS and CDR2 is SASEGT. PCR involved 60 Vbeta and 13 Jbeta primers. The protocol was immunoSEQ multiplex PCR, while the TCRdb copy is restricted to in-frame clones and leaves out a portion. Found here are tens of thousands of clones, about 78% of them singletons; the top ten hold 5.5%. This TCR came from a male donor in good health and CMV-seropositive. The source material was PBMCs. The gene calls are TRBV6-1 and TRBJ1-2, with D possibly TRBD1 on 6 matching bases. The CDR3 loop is CASRGQGSSYGYTF. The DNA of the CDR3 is TGTGCCAGCAGGGGGCAGGGGTCCTCCTATGGCTACACCTTC.